This is a list of T cell receptor beta chains from one sample in a study of blood T cells in healthy people across ages. One entry per CDR3 protein results from TCRdb running MiXCR on the 5' RACE reads. Of about 1.5 million distinct CDR3 sequences listed, 35% to 45% were seen once; the top ten hold under 5%. Material for sequencing was blood. The receptors derive from a woman aged 18-30 years in good health. The CDR3 runs from the conserved cysteine through the conserved F or W. A D gene is named only where the DNA matches it firmly. Some rows have no size entry. The others give once, few or many, or a class for an expanded clone.

d_gene	abundance	v_gene	j_gene	CDR3nt	CDR3aa
TRBD1	few	TRBV7-9	TRBJ1-2	TGTGCCAGCAGCTTAGGGGACAGGGAAAACCCCTATAACTATGGCTACACCTTC	CASSLGDRENPYNYGYTF
NA	few	TRBV12-3/TRBV12-4	TRBJ2-5	TGTGCCAGCGGTGGTAGGGAGACCCAGTACTTC	CASGGRETQYF
NA	NA	TRBV7-9	TRBJ1-4	TGTGCCAGCAGCCGCGGGCCGGTGGAAAAACTGTTTTTT	CASSRGPVEKLFF
NA	NA	TRBV5-1	TRBJ1-2	TGCGCCAGCAGCTTCCCCGAGAACTATGGCTACACCTTC	CASSFPENYGYTF
TRBD1	NA	TRBV29-1	TRBJ2-3	TGCAGCGGCGCGGACAGGGTAGGCACAGATACGCAGTATTTT	CSGADRVGTDTQYF
TRBD1	NA	TRBV20-1	TRBJ2-7	TGCAGTGCTAGAGATGGCTCAGGGGGCTCCTACGAGCAGTACTTC	CSARDGSGGSYEQYF
NA	many	TRBV29-1	TRBJ2-7	TGCAGCGTTGCGAAGTTACACGAGCAGTACTTC	CSVAKLHEQYF
TRBD1	few	TRBV9	TRBJ1-1	TGTGCCAGCAGCCTCCAACAGGGGTCCACTGAAGCTTTCTTT	CASSLQQGSTEAFF
TRBD2	NA	TRBV6-5	TRBJ2-5	TGTGCCAGCAGTAGATTGGGGACTAGCAATGAGCAGTACTTC	CASSRLGTSNEQYF
TRBD1	few	TRBV6-5	TRBJ2-7	TGTGCCAGCAGGACAGGGCCCCTTTTTTCCTACGAGCAGTACTTC	CASRTGPLFSYEQYF
NA	NA	TRBV15	TRBJ2-1	TGTGCCACCAGGGTGGGTCTCTACAACAATGAGCAGTTCTTC	CATRVGLYNNEQFF
NA	NA	TRBV7-2	TRBJ1-1	TGTGCCAGCAGCAGACAGACAGGACGTCCTGAAGCTTTCTTT	CASSRQTGRPEAFF